This passage covers 12 T cell receptor beta chains from one sample sequenced in a study of T cell responses to AZD1222 COVID-19 vaccine. Sequencing was performed with immunoSEQ multiplex PCR; in TCRdb, only in-frame clones are kept and a portion is missing. In the table there are roughly 260,000 clones, 80% to 95% of which are singletons. The sequences come from peripheral blood, collected on day 0 of AZD1222 vaccination. The origin of the receptors is an adult in good health.

CDR3 nucleotides: TGTGCCAGCAGCCCCTTGGACAGGACGTTGAACACTGAAGCTTTCTTT. Protein sequence: CASSPLDRTLNTEAFF. V is TRBV7-9 and J is TRBJ1-1; 7 nucleotides agree with TRBD1. The V and J ends lost 5 bases and 0 bases, in that order; junction bases with no gene match: 9. Germline loops: CDR1 SEHNR, CDR2 FQNEAQ (reference sequence). This CDR3 contains 16 residues.

This chain connects TRBV27 to TRBJ2-5; D remains ambiguous. Germline loops: CDR1 MNHEY, CDR2 SMNVEV (reference sequence). V dropped 7 bases and J dropped 5 bases, with 26 bases sitting between them. The CDR3 has 17 residues. The CDR3 reads CASTAERLPGAGETQYF. Written as DNA, the CDR3 is TGTGCCAGCACCGCAGAGAGACTCCCGGGCGCCGGGGAGACCCAGTACTTC.

The genes are TRBV12-3 or TRBV12-4 and TRBJ2-2; the D gene could be TRBD1 or TRBD2 (5 bases each). The V end was cut by 4 bases, the J end by 8 bases, with 8 bases between. The CDR3 totals 12 residues. CDR3 DNA: TGTGCCAGCAGTTGGGGACCTGGGGAGCTGTTTTTT. It codes for CASSWGPGELFF.

The CDR3 DNA reads as TGTGCCAGCAGCCCTATGTCGGACTATGGCTACACCTTC. This gives the protein CASSPMSDYGYTF. This chain uses TRBV3-1 (or the pseudogene TRBV3-2) with TRBJ1-2; no clear D. V dropped 4 bases and J dropped 3 bases, with 9 bases sitting between them. CDR3 length: 13 residues. Germline V gene sequence: CDR1 LGHDT, CDR2 YNNKEL (reference sequence).

In this sample, this clone turned up once. J is TRBJ2-7 and V is TRBV4-1, with D perhaps TRBD1 (6 bases). V gave up 4 bases and J gave up 5 bases, with 15 bases separating them. This CDR3 region has 14 residues. CDR1 is MGHRA, CDR2 YSYEKL, per germline. CDR3: CASSPKPGQHEQYF. The CDR3, as DNA: TGCGCCAGCAGCCCCAAACCAGGACAGCACGAGCAGTACTTC.

The rearrangement links TRBV7-2 to TRBJ2-7; no reliable D call. Trimming cost V 1 base and J 3 bases, with 10 bases left between them. Germline CDR1 SGHTA, CDR2 FQGNSA. The CDR3 runs 14 residues. The CDR3 loop is CASSLEQEIYEQYF. The CDR3 nucleotides read TGTGCCAGCAGCTTAGAGCAAGAGATCTACGAGCAGTACTTC.

This sequence joins TRBV3-1 (or the pseudogene TRBV3-2) and TRBJ1-1; D is ambiguous. With 4 bases removed from V and 0 bases from J, the gap between germline ends came to 6 bases. There are 13 residues in the CDR3. Germline values: CDR1 LGHDT, CDR2 YNNKEL (reference sequence). The CDR3 is CASSLTMNTEAFF. CDR3 in DNA: TGTGCCAGCAGCCTCACCATGAACACTGAAGCTTTCTTT.

The rearrangement uses TRBV28 and TRBJ1-2; the match to TRBD1 covers 9 bases. The ends lost 5 bases at V and 5 bases at J; junction bases unmatched: 6. The CDR3 is made up of 14 amino acids. Germline CDR1 is MDHEN and CDR2 is SYDVKM. The CDR3 here is CASSQGQGEYGYTF. In nucleotides, the CDR3 is TGTGCCAGCAGTCAGGGACAGGGAGAGTATGGCTACACCTTC.

Only one count was recorded for this clone. The chain employs TRBV27 and TRBJ2-3; 7 bases match TRBD2. V dropped 4 bases and J dropped 6; count of bases not matched to a gene: 10. This CDR3 region has 15 residues. Germline assignment: CDR1 MNHEY and CDR2 SMNVEV (reference sequence). The CDR3: CASSWGGSRGDTQYF. CDR3 nucleotides: TGTGCCAGCAGTTGGGGGGGTAGCCGGGGGGATACGCAGTATTTT.

The rearrangement joins TRBV4-1 to TRBJ1-1, with 9 positions matching TRBD1. The CDR3 extends over 12 amino acids. Per the germline V gene, CDR1 is MGHRA and CDR2 is YSYEKL. V shed 4 bases and J 10 bases; nucleotides not matched to a gene: 4. CDR3 sequence reads: CASSLGTGRAFF. The CDR3 DNA reads as TGCGCCAGCAGCCTAGGGACAGGGAGAGCTTTCTTT.

V gene TRBV12-3 or TRBV12-4 combines with J gene TRBJ2-1; D not resolved. The CDR3 is 13 amino acids. The V and J ends lost 3 bases and 8 bases respectively, with 11 bases between them. In DNA, the CDR3 is TGTGCCAGCAGTTTTATGTTGGGCGATGAGCAGTTCTTC. It codes for CASSFMLGDEQFF.

This clone was detected only once. The DNA of the CDR3 is TGTGCCAGCAGCATACGGACTAGCGGGGTTAACAATGAGCAGTTCTTC. As protein: CASSIRTSGVNNEQFF. The rearrangement joins TRBV9 to TRBJ2-1; 12 positions agree with TRBD2. Germline CDR1 reads SGDLS; CDR2 reads YYNGEE. V was pared by 4 bases and J by 5 bases, with 7 bases of the junction left unmatched. The length of the CDR3 is 16 residues.